These 12 T cell receptor beta chains share one sample of origin, sequenced in a study of blood T cell repertoires in COVID-19. The table came from immunoSEQ multiplex PCR; TCRdb's copy has only in-frame clones and leaves some out. The top ten hold approximately 1% of the sample, which has 100,000 to 150,000 clones, 88% seen once. Sequencing input: peripheral blood. These receptor sequences come from a woman aged 80 or older with acute or convalescent COVID-19.

Regarding this clone: At one boundary the junction diverges from the germline segment, which might be a read error. The same CDR3 is also encoded by other DNA sequences in this sample. J is TRBJ2-3 and V is TRBV5-1, with a weak D call TRBD1 (5 bases). Germline CDR1 reads SGHRS; CDR2 reads YFSETQ. The CDR3 extends over 14 amino acids. CDR3 in amino acids: CASSLQASTDTQYF. The CDR3 DNA reads as TGCGCCAGCAGCTTACAGGCGAGCACAGATACACAGTATTTT.

The chain links TRBV19 to TRBJ1-2, with 8 bases aligning to TRBD1. This CDR3 is 16 amino acids long. CDR1 and CDR2 from the germline V gene are LNHDA and SQIVND (reference sequence). The ends lost 6 bases at V and 4 bases at J; junction bases unmatched: 13. CDR3 loop: CASSRSGDRGSYGYTF. DNA of the CDR3: TGTGCCAGTAGCCGAAGCGGTGACAGGGGAAGCTATGGCTACACCTTC.

The chain links TRBV21-1 to TRBJ1-5; TRBD1 reflects the table's D call only, with no check against the DNA. TRBV21-1 is an annotated pseudogene. CDR3 length equals 14 residues. In DNA form, the CDR3 reads TGTGCCAGCCAAGTCGGGACAGGGCAGCGGCCCCAGCATTTT. This gives the protein CASQVGTGQRPQHF.

V and J are TRBV6-2 or TRBV6-3 and TRBJ2-3, with D possibly being TRBD2 (7 bases). V was shortened by 3 bases and J by 4 bases, with 17 bases between the two germline ends. This CDR3 is built from 16 residues. The germline gives CDR1 MNHEY, CDR2 SVGEGT. The CDR3 here is CASSYSAGGGADTQYF. CDR3 DNA sequence: TGTGCCAGCAGTTATTCCGCGGGCGGGGGCGCAGATACGCAGTATTTT.

This clone was seen repeatedly, ten times or more. This specimen includes other DNA sequences encoding the same CDR3. This chain joins TRBV5-1 and TRBJ2-2; D ambiguous. CDR3 length: 15 residues. The V end lost 0 bases, the J end lost 0 bases, and 6 bases lay between the germline ends. Germline CDR1 and CDR2: SGHRS and YFSETQ. The CDR3 loop reads CASSLAPANTGELFF. The CDR3 nucleotides are TGCGCCAGCAGCTTGGCCCCAGCGAACACCGGGGAGCTGTTTTTT. Looking up the rest from reference TRBV5-1 and TRBJ2-2 gives the full variable domain: KAGVTQTPRYLIKTRGQQVTLSCSPISGHRSVSWYQQTPGQGLQFLFEYFSETQRNKGNFPGRFSGRQFSNSRSEMNVSTLELGDSALYLCASSLAPANTGELFFGEGSRLTVL.

The V and J genes are TRBV18 and TRBJ2-7; 9 bases agree with TRBD1. Germline CDR1 is KGHSH and CDR2 is LQKENI. V lost 5 bases to trimming and J lost 5 bases; unmatched junction nucleotides: 13. The CDR3 is made up of 16 amino acids. CDR3 bases: TGTGCCAGCTCAAACGGGGGACAGGGATGGTTTAACGAGCAGTACTTC. Encoded protein: CASSNGGQGWFNEQYF.

This clone was seen once. J is TRBJ2-5 and V is TRBV5-1; 8 bases line up with TRBD2. V gave up 6 bases and J gave up 4 bases; unmatched junction bases: 5. The CDR3 length is 13 residues. Per germline, CDR1 SGHRS and CDR2 YFSETQ. The CDR3 DNA follows: TGCGCCAGCAAAGCTACTAGCGGAGAGACCCAGTACTTC. Translation gives CASKATSGETQYF. The full variable domain, its missing parts supplied by reference TRBV5-1 and TRBJ2-5, is KAGVTQTPRYLIKTRGQQVTLSCSPISGHRSVSWYQQTPGQGLQFLFEYFSETQRNKGNFPGRFSGRQFSNSRSEMNVSTLELGDSALYLCASKATSGETQYFGPGTRLLVL.

The V gene is TRBV7-9, the J gene TRBJ1-6, with 8 bases that match TRBD1. The germline V gene has CDR1 SEHNR and CDR2 FQNEAQ (reference sequence). The trim removed 6 bases at V and 5 bases at J, leaving 3 bases unmatched. The CDR3 covers 14 residues. This CDR3 is CASRKDRDNSPLHF. The CDR3 nucleotides are TGTGCCAGCAGAAAGGACAGGGATAATTCACCCCTCCACTTT. The full variable domain, its missing parts supplied by reference TRBV7-9 and TRBJ1-6, is DTGVSQNPRHKITKRGQNVTFRCDPISEHNRLYWYRQTLGQGPEFLTYFQNEAQLEKSRLLSDRFSAERPKGSFSTLEIQRTEQGDSAMYLCASRKDRDNSPLHFGNGTRLTVT.

This sequence joins TRBV7-8 and TRBJ2-1; D is possibly TRBD1 (6 bases). Per the germline V gene, CDR1 is SGHVS and CDR2 is FQNEAQ. The CDR3 runs 15 residues. The V end was cut by 5 bases, the J end by 10 bases, with 21 bases between. Here the CDR3 DNA reads TGTGCCAGCAGCCTCGGCAGGGGCGGATTCTTCGAGCAGTTCTTC. Translated: CASSLGRGGFFEQFF.

The chain links TRBV7-6 to TRBJ1-6; TRBD1 might be the D (5 bases). Deletions cut 4 bases from V and 1 base from J, with 17 bases between. The CDR3 is made up of 18 amino acids. Germline values: CDR1 SGHVS, CDR2 FNYEAQ. CDR3 DNA: TGTGCCAGCAGCTCCATGGTGGGGGGGAGTTCCTATAATTCACCCCTCCACTTT. Residues: CASSSMVGGSSYNSPLHF.

The CDR3 DNA reads TGCGCCAGCAGCCTGCGGTCGGGACTGTCCTACGAGCAGTACTTC. Protein: CASSLRSGLSYEQYF. The rearrangement uses TRBV4-1 and TRBJ2-7, with a weak D call TRBD2 (6 bases). This CDR3 is 15 amino acids long. V lost 4 bases and J lost 1, with 14 bases in between. Germline V gene lookup returns CDR1 MGHRA and CDR2 YSYEKL.

V is TRBV2 and J is TRBJ2-5; 15 bases match TRBD2. This CDR3 is 16 amino acids long. V was clipped by 6 bases and J by 2 bases; unmatched bases: 4. Germline V gives CDR1 SNHLY, CDR2 FYNNEI. This chain's CDR3 is CASSGTSGGYQETQYF. In nucleotides, the CDR3 is TGTGCCAGCAGCGGGACTAGCGGGGGGTATCAAGAGACCCAGTACTTC.